There are a few counts of the clone carrying this T cell receptor (beta chain). This specimen belongs to a study of blood T cell repertoires in COVID-19. Study-wide background: The United States, Italy and Spain supplied acute and convalescent COVID-19 samples. Nucleic acid was either cDNA or gDNA, and it came from T cells, B-cell-depleted T cells, or PBMCs.

Authors' processing steps: Amplifying reference gene primers gave estimates of nucleated cell counts. The protocol was immunoSEQ multiplex PCR, while the TCRdb copy is restricted to in-frame clones and leaves out a portion. That table gives V, J and clone size, and the DNA gave D and trimming. The profile shows about 160,000 clones, roughly 81% of them singletons. The V gene lost 3 bases and the J gene lost 5 bases, with 11 bases spanning the gap. Germline CDR1 and CDR2: SGDLS and YYNGEE. The length of the CDR3 is 14 residues. The receptor's source is a man between 35 and 55 years old who had recovered from COVID-19. Source material: peripheral blood. The chain employs TRBV9 and TRBJ2-2, with D unresolved. DNA of the CDR3: TGTGCCAGCAGCGGGTACCACACAACCGGGGAGCTGTTTTTT. Amino acids: CASSGYHTTGELFF.